This T cell receptor beta chain was captured in a study of response to subunit inactivated influenza vaccine (dated 2018 in TCRdb). As for the study more broadly: Deep quantitative profiling of the T cell receptor repertoire was used in the study to follow responses to a trivalent subunit inactivated influenza vaccine. The research as a whole found: According to the authors, only a limited number of new T cells may be recruited by each seasonal influenza vaccination.

Libraries were prepared through RT-PCR. The sequencer was an Illumina HiSeq 2500. In-frame beta chains were kept once TCRdb had trimmed the public reads at Q25 with fastp and called clones with MiXCR. Identical CDR3 protein sequences are pooled into one entry, listed with their most common genes and DNA. This sample is represented by hundreds of thousands of distinct CDR3 sequences; roughly 14% of them were singletons. More than 9% of the sample goes to the ten largest clones. According to the germline V gene, CDR1 reads SQVTM and CDR2 reads ANQGSEA. V gives up 4 bases and J gives up 4 bases, and the segment between their germline ends measures 11 bases. Reading from cysteine to phenylalanine, the CDR3 counts 13 amino acids. Here the CDR3 DNA is all that survives: 39 bases in frame from base 1. This clonotype was counted ten times or more. No antigen is known for it. One base away there is no much larger clone; base qualities are not given.

The receptor was isolated from a man between 50 and 59 years old who received an inactivated influenza vaccine. Donor details come from another sample of the same person, matched by shared clones. The starting material was PBMCs from blood, obtained about 12 days after vaccination. The chain joins TRBV29-1 to TRBJ1-3, and the D gene may be TRBD1, 5 bases matching. CDR3 reads: CSVGQGAGNTIYF. The nucleotide sequence is given as TGCAGCGTTGGCCAGGGAGCGGGAAACACCATATATTTT.